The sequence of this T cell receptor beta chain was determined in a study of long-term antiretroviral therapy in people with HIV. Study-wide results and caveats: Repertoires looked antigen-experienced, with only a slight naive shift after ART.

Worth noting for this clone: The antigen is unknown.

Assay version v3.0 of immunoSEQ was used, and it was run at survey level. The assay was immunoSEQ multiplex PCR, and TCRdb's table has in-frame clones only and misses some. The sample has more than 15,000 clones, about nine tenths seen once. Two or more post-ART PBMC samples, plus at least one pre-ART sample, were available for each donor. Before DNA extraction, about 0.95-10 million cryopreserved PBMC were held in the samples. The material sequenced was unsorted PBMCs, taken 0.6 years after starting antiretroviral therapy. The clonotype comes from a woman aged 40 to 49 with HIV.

As DNA, the CDR3 is TGTGCCAGCAGCTTGGCTCTTAGAACGAGGAACACTGAAGCTTTCTTT. This codes for CASSLALRTRNTEAFF. The chain links TRBV7-2 to TRBJ1-1; D remains unclear. CDR3 length: 16 amino acids. CDR1 is SGHTA and CDR2 is FQGNSA in the germline V gene. Trimming removed 3 bases at V and 1 base at J, with 15 bases between.